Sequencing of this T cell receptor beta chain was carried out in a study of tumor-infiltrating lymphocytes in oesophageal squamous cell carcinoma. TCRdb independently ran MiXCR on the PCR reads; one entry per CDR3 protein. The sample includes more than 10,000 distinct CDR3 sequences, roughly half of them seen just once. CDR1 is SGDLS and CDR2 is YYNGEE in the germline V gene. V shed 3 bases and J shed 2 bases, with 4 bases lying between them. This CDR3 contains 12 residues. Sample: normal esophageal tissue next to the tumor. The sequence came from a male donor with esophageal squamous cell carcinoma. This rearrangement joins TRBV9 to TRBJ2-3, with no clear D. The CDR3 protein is CASSGDTDTQYF. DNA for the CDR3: TGTGCCAGCAGCGGCGACACAGATACGCAGTATTTT.